Presented here are 32 T cell receptor beta chains from one specimen sequenced in a study of blood T cells in healthy people across ages. Using a J-beta primer mix together with a sample-barcoded 5' primer, a second PCR was run for roughly 7 to 12 cycles. One entry per CDR3 protein results from TCRdb running MiXCR on the 5' RACE reads. The sample gives approximately 850,000 distinct CDR3 sequences, under 45% of which show up once; around 18% is in the top ten. Material: blood. Receptors were obtained from a man in his sixties in good health.

This chain uses TRBV6-5 with TRBJ1-2; D is ambiguous. Germline assignment: CDR1 MNHEY and CDR2 SVGAGI. The CDR3 runs to 14 residues. The germline V and J ends were trimmed by 2 bases and 5 bases, with 12 bases remaining between them. The CDR3 here is CASSYVRGDYGYTF. In DNA, the CDR3 is TGTGCCAGCAGTTACGTCCGCGGTGATTATGGCTACACCTTC.

The chain employs TRBV4-3 and TRBJ2-4, with D maybe TRBD2 (6 bases). Trimming shortened V by 0 bases and J by 13 bases, and 16 bases separated the two germline ends. The CDR3 runs 14 residues. CDR1 and CDR2 from the germline V gene are LGHNA and YSLEER. In DNA, the CDR3 is TGCGCCAGCAGCCAAGATCTGGGGGGAAATGAGCAGTACTTC. Residues: CASSQDLGGNEQYF.

The rearrangement uses TRBV5-4 and TRBJ2-5; D might be TRBD2 (7 bases). In germline, CDR1 is SGHNT, CDR2 YYREEE (reference sequence). The CDR3 runs 16 residues. V gave up 4 bases and J gave up 2 bases, with 18 bases separating them. The CDR3 DNA follows: TGTGCCAGCAGCGGAAAGGGGGGGCCTCTTCAAGAGACCCAGTACTTC. This encodes CASSGKGGPLQETQYF.

Only a few counts were recorded for this clonotype. J is TRBJ2-7 and V is TRBV20-1; no reliable D call. Germline V lookup: CDR1 DFQATT, CDR2 SNEGSKA (reference sequence). Trimming left V 6 bases short and J 4 bases short, with 13 bases between. The CDR3 is 12 residues long. The CDR3 region is CSATGPTYEQYF. In nucleotides, the CDR3 is TGCAGTGCAACCGGGCCGACATACGAGCAGTACTTC.

This clonotype was observed a handful of times. This chain joins TRBV18 and TRBJ2-1; the match to TRBD1 covers 7 bases. The germline V gene encodes CDR1 KGHSH and CDR2 LQKENI. V was clipped by 0 bases and J by 8 bases; unmatched bases: 7. The CDR3 contains 15 residues. CDR3 sequence (DNA): TGTGCCAGCTCACCACCCCGACAGGGCAGCGATGAGCAGTTCTTC. It yields the protein CASSPPRQGSDEQFF.

J is TRBJ1-6 and V is TRBV7-9; tentatively, D is TRBD1 (6 bases). The V gene lost 0 bases and the J gene lost 9 bases, with 12 bases spanning the gap. Per the germline V gene, CDR1 is SEHNR and CDR2 is FQNEAQ (reference sequence). CDR3 length equals 15 residues. CDR3: CASSLASGAGSPLHF. In nucleotides, the CDR3 is TGTGCCAGCAGCTTAGCTTCAGGGGCGGGTTCACCCCTCCACTTT. The entire variable domain, with the rest obtained from reference TRBV7-9 and TRBJ1-6, is as follows: DTGVSQNPRHKITKRGQNVTFRCDPISEHNRLYWYRQTLGQGPEFLTYFQNEAQLEKSRLLSDRFSAERPKGSFSTLEIQRTEQGDSAMYLCASSLASGAGSPLHFGNGTRLTVT.

This clonotype was seen ten or more times. A read error may account for a junction end that differs from germline. The chain recombines TRBV3-1 with TRBJ1-2; D not certain. Germline CDR1 reads LGHDT; CDR2 reads YNNKEL (reference sequence). The CDR3 totals 11 residues. CDR3 in DNA: TGCGCCAGCAGCCAAGATTATGGCTACACCTTC. It encodes CASSQDYGYTF.

The sample holds a few counts of this clonotype. V and J are TRBV4-3 and TRBJ2-6; D might be TRBD1 (6 bases). V dropped 6 bases and J dropped 0 bases, with 12 bases sitting between them. Germline assignment: CDR1 LGHNA and CDR2 YSLEER. There are 16 residues in the CDR3. The CDR3: CASSPEQGSGANVLTF. CDR3 coding DNA: TGCGCCAGCAGTCCAGAACAGGGCTCTGGGGCCAACGTCCTGACTTTC.

In regard to this clonotype: A read error may produce the germline difference seen at one junction end. The V and J genes are TRBV12-3 or TRBV12-4 and TRBJ2-1, with a possible D match to TRBD2 (6 bases). The CDR3 contains 12 residues. This CDR3 is CTSSMEGGEQFF. CDR3 DNA sequence: TGTACCAGCAGCATGGAGGGAGGAGAGCAGTTCTTC.

This clonotype came up a few times. This sequence joins TRBV7-9 and TRBJ1-2; TRBD1 matches 9 bases. The CDR3 spans 13 residues. With 3 bases clipped from V and 8 bases from J, the junction kept 4 bases outside the gene matches. Germline values: CDR1 SEHNR, CDR2 FQNEAQ (reference sequence). The CDR3 loop reads CASSFGTGRGYTF. The CDR3 region has the DNA TGTGCCAGCAGCTTCGGGACAGGGAGGGGCTACACCTTC.

This rearrangement joins TRBV5-1 to TRBJ2-5; 7 bases match TRBD1. V was pared by 1 base and J by 1 base, with 7 bases of the junction left unmatched. The CDR3 covers 16 residues. Germline values: CDR1 SGHRS, CDR2 YFSETQ. The CDR3 sequence is CASSLTDRAPQETQYF. CDR3 DNA sequence: TGCGCCAGCAGCTTGACAGACAGGGCTCCCCAAGAGACCCAGTACTTC.

The chain combines TRBV27 with TRBJ2-4, with TRBD1 matching 7 bases. The J call could be wrong; TRBJ2-7 is a better fit for the DNA end. CDR3 length: 15 residues. Germline values: CDR1 MNHEY, CDR2 SMNVEV (reference sequence). The CDR3 loop is CASSLHGTDNYEQYF. DNA of the CDR3: TGTGCCAGCAGTTTGCACGGGACAGATAACTACGAGCAGTACTTC.

The rearrangement uses TRBV12-3 or TRBV12-4 and TRBJ2-1; D could derive from TRBD1 or TRBD2 (5 bases each). This CDR3 is 15 amino acids long. Deletions cut 5 bases from V and 15 bases from J, with 26 bases between. This chain's CDR3 is CASSQDSARGYKRFF. The DNA of the CDR3 is TGTGCCAGCAGTCAAGACAGCGCCCGGGGTTATAAGCGGTTCTTC.

The chain combines TRBV24-1 with TRBJ2-2; possible D gene TRBD1, 5 bases. The germline V gene encodes CDR1 KGHDR and CDR2 SFDVKD. This CDR3 is built from 15 residues. V was shortened by 3 bases and J by 6 bases, with 13 bases between the two germline ends. CDR3 nucleotides: TGTGCCACCAGTGATGACGATCCAGGGCCCGGGGAGCTGTTTTTT. Amino acid sequence: CATSDDDPGPGELFF.

Turning to this clonotype: A read error may produce the germline difference seen at one junction end. This chain links TRBV20-1 with TRBJ2-1; 9 bases align to TRBD2. The CDR3 is made up of 16 amino acids. The V gene's germline CDR1 is DFQATT and CDR2 SNEGSKA (reference sequence). The CDR3 bases are TGCTGTGCTAGAGATCGGCTAGCGGGAAACTACAATGAGCAGTTCTTC. The encoded protein is CCARDRLAGNYNEQFF.

V and J are TRBV6-2 or TRBV6-3 and TRBJ2-1, with D perhaps assigned TRBD1 or TRBD2 (5 bases each). This CDR3 contains 17 residues. CDR1 and CDR2 (germline): MNHEY, SVGEGT. Deletions cut 6 bases from V and 4 bases from J, with 22 bases between. CDR3: CASRGSRGRDGYNEQFF. As DNA, the CDR3 is TGTGCCAGCAGGGGGTCACGGGGCAGAGACGGATACAATGAGCAGTTCTTC.

The CDR3 loop reads CSARDLAALDRGQFSTEAFF. CDR3 DNA sequence: TGCAGTGCTAGAGACTTGGCCGCCCTGGACAGGGGGCAATTTAGCACTGAAGCTTTCTTT. This rearrangement joins TRBV20-1 to TRBJ1-1, with 11 bases matching TRBD1. Germline V gene data show CDR1 as DFQATT and CDR2 as SNEGSKA (reference sequence). Unmatched junction bases numbered 19, after V lost 0 bases and J lost 4 bases. The CDR3 has 20 amino acids.

This clonotype was counted only a few times. The rearrangement joins TRBV20-1 to TRBJ2-7, with TRBD1 identical over 7 bases. With V trimmed by 5 bases and J by 3 bases, 10 bases remained unmatched. This CDR3 is built from 14 residues. Germline V gives CDR1 DFQATT, CDR2 SNEGSKA (reference sequence). This CDR3 is CSALTGAEVYEQYF. The CDR3 DNA reads as TGCAGTGCTCTTACAGGGGCTGAGGTCTACGAGCAGTACTTC.

This clonotype was detected only a few times. J is TRBJ2-5 and V is TRBV7-2, with 9 nucleotides matching TRBD1. V lost 4 bases and J lost 5; bases outside the gene matches: 5. The CDR3 has 14 residues. From germline, CDR1 is SGHTA and CDR2 FQGNSA. CDR3 sequence: CASSSDRGWETQYF. The CDR3 nucleotides are TGTGCCAGCAGCTCGGACAGGGGATGGGAGACCCAGTACTTC.

The V call is TRBV11-3, the J call TRBJ2-1; TRBD2 is a possible D gene (5 bases). The V gene's germline CDR1 is SGHNT and CDR2 YENEEA. Trimming removed 6 bases at V and 6 bases at J, with 15 bases between. The CDR3 totals 14 residues. The CDR3 nucleotides are TGTGCCAGCAGTTTTTCCTTGGGGAGCAATGAGCAGTTCTTC. Translation: CASSFSLGSNEQFF.

The chain couples TRBV7-9 to TRBJ2-1; 9 positions match TRBD1. This CDR3 spans 14 amino acids. The V and J ends lost 5 bases and 7 bases, in that order; junction bases with no gene match: 6. Germline CDR1 SEHNR, CDR2 FQNEAQ (reference sequence). The CDR3 coding sequence is TGTGCCAGCAGCCCCGGGACAGGGAGAAATGAGCAGTTCTTC. This encodes CASSPGTGRNEQFF.

This clonotype was seen more than once but under ten times. DNA for the CDR3: TGCAGTGCATGGGGACAGCCGACCGGGGAGACCCAGTACTTC. Its translation: CSAWGQPTGETQYF. The rearrangement uses TRBV20-1 and TRBJ2-5; 7 bases align to TRBD1. CDR1 is DFQATT and CDR2 is SNEGSKA in the germline V gene (reference sequence). Trimming cost V 6 bases and J 5 bases; bases outside gene matches: 12. This CDR3 has 14 residues.

This clonotype appeared once. The chain combines TRBV12-3 or TRBV12-4 with TRBJ2-3; D ambiguous. CDR3 length: 11 amino acids. Trimming removed 7 bases from V and 5 bases from J, with 7 bases in between. DNA of the CDR3: TGTGCCAGCATGAGACTAGATACGCAGTATTTT. This gives the protein CASMRLDTQYF.

This clonotype showed up just once. The chain uses TRBV20-1 and TRBJ2-5, with a weak D call TRBD2 (6 bases). The CDR3 is 13 amino acids. Germline V gene lookup returns CDR1 DFQATT and CDR2 SNEGSKA (reference sequence). V lost 7 bases and J lost 5, with 17 bases in between. The CDR3 coding sequence is TGCAGTGGTGGGGGGACCGCCAGGGAGACCCAGTACTTC. Its protein product is CSGGGTARETQYF.

This chain links TRBV18 with TRBJ2-5; D is unclear. V lost 0 bases and J lost 0, with 14 bases in between. The CDR3 totals 17 residues. CDR1 and CDR2 from the germline V gene are KGHSH and LQKENI. Here the CDR3 reads CASSPPAGYSNQETQYF. In nucleotides, the CDR3 is TGTGCCAGCTCACCACCCGCAGGTTATTCCAACCAAGAGACCCAGTACTTC.

CDR3 sequence: CASSSFGGTSATDTQYF. The CDR3 region has the DNA TGTGCCAGCAGCTCCTTTGGCGGGACTAGCGCCACAGATACGCAGTATTTT. This chain connects TRBV7-2 to TRBJ2-3; 10 positions match TRBD2. CDR1 is SGHTA and CDR2 is FQGNSA in the germline V gene. The CDR3 length is 17 residues. V lost 4 bases, J lost 2 bases, and 9 bases stayed unmatched. Supplemented by reference TRBV7-2 and TRBJ2-3, the full variable domain reads GAGVSQSPSNKVTEKGKDVELRCDPISGHTALYWYRQSLGQGLEFLIYFQGNSAPDKSGLPSDRFSAERTGGSVSTLTIQRTQQEDSAVYLCASSSFGGTSATDTQYFGPGTRLTVL.

This clonotype was observed a few times. The V and J genes are TRBV27 and TRBJ2-7; maybe TRBD1 (5 bases). The CDR3 is 15 residues long. V was clipped by 0 bases and J by 0 bases, with 9 bases between them. Looked up from germline, CDR1 is MNHEY and CDR2 is SMNVEV (reference sequence). The CDR3 sequence: CASSLSSGPSYEQYF. The DNA for the CDR3 is TGTGCCAGCAGTTTATCGTCAGGGCCCTCCTACGAGCAGTACTTC.

This clonotype was detected once. The chain has TRBV5-6 and TRBJ2-1; TRBD2 matches at 8 bases. V dropped 3 bases and J dropped 2; count of bases not matched to a gene: 7. Per germline, CDR1 SGHDT and CDR2 YYEEEE. The CDR3 totals 16 residues. The DNA for the CDR3 is TGTGCCAGCAGCTGGAAGCGGGGGACGCCCTACAATGAGCAGTTCTTC. Its protein is CASSWKRGTPYNEQFF.

The chain uses TRBV20-1 and TRBJ2-1, with D perhaps matching TRBD2 (6 bases). CDR3 length: 14 residues. Looked up from germline, CDR1 is DFQATT and CDR2 is SNEGSKA (reference sequence). V gave up 4 bases and J gave up 10 bases, with 20 bases separating them. The CDR3 protein is CSAKLAFAEREQFF. The DNA of the CDR3 is TGCAGTGCTAAACTAGCTTTTGCTGAACGAGAGCAGTTCTTC.

V and J are TRBV9 and TRBJ2-1; 9 nucleotides match TRBD1. CDR3 size: 14 residues. The germline V gene encodes CDR1 SGDLS and CDR2 YYNGEE. The V gene end was trimmed by 0 bases and the J gene end by 11 bases; junction bases not matched to a gene: 6. The CDR3 DNA reads as TGTGCCAGCAGCGTAGCTGGGACAGGGTCCCAGCAGTTCTTC. This translates into CASSVAGTGSQQFF.

The chain recombines TRBV27 with TRBJ2-5; perhaps D is TRBD1 or TRBD2 (5 bases each). Germline CDR1 MNHEY, CDR2 SMNVEV (reference sequence). The CDR3 has 14 residues. V was pared by 6 bases and J by 11 bases, with 22 bases between. In DNA form, the CDR3 reads TGTGCCAGCAGGACGACAGAAACTACGTGGGGGCAGTACTTC. This sequence encodes CASRTTETTWGQYF.

The V and J genes are TRBV20-1 and TRBJ2-3; 9 nucleotides align to TRBD2. The CDR3 runs to 15 residues. CDR1 and CDR2 from the germline V gene are DFQATT and SNEGSKA (reference sequence). V trimming: 4 bases; J trimming: 1 base; junction bases outside the gene matches: 6. The CDR3 nucleotides read TGCAGTGCTACTTCACGACTAGCGGGCACAGATACGCAGTATTTT. Its translation is CSATSRLAGTDTQYF.